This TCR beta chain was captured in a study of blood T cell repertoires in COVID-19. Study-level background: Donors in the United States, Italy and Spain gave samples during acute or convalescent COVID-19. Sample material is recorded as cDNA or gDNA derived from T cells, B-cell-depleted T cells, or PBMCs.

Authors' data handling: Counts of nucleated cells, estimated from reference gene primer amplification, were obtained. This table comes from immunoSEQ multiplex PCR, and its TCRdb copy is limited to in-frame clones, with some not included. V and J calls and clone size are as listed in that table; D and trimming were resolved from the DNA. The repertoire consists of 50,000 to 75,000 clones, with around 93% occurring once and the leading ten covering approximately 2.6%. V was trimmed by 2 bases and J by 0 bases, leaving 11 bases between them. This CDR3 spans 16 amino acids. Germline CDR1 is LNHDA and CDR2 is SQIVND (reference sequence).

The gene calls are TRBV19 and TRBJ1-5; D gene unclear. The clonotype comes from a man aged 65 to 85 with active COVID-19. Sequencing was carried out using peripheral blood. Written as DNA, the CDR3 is TGTGCCAGTAGTATACAGGCAGCCCTTAGCAATCAGCCCCAGCATTTT. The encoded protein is CASSIQAALSNQPQHF.